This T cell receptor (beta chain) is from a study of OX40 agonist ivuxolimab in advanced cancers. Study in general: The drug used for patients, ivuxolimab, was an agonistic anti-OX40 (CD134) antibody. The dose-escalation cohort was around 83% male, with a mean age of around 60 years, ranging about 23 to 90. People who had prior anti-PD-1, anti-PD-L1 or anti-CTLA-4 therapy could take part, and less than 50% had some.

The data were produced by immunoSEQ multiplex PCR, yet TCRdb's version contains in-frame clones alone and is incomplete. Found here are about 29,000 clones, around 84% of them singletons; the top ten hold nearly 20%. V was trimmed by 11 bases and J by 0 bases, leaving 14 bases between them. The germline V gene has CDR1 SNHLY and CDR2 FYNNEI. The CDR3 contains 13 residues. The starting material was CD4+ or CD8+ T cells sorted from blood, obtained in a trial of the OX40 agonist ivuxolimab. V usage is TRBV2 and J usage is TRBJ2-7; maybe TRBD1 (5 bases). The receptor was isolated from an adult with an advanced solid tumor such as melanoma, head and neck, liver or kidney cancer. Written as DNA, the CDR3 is TGTGCCGGCCTCGACAGTCACTCCTACGAGCAGTACTTC. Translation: CAGLDSHSYEQYF.